Reported below is one T cell receptor (beta chain). Within the sample, other DNA sequences also encode this same CDR3. The sample originates from a study of blood T cell repertoires in COVID-19. At the level of the study: From T cells, B-cell-depleted T cells, or PBMCs came the material, which was cDNA or gDNA.

Profiling relied on immunoSEQ multiplex PCR, and the TCRdb table lists in-frame clones only, not all of them. The sample includes some 170,000 clones, over 80% seen only once; the top ten take 8% to 9.5%. The trim removed 7 bases at V and 7 bases at J, leaving 14 bases unmatched. Germline V gives CDR1 MNHEY, CDR2 SVGEGT. This CDR3 spans 16 amino acids. The sequence was collected from a woman older than 75 with active or convalescent COVID-19. The chain has TRBV6-2 or TRBV6-3 and TRBJ2-7, with 12 bases aligning to TRBD2. The sequenced sample was peripheral blood. The DNA for the CDR3 is TGTGCCAGCAACCCCCTCCGGACTAGCGGGGTGGAGGAGCAGTACTTC. This translates into CASNPLRTSGVEEQYF.